This TCR beta chain was recorded in a study of blood T cells in healthy people across ages. On the study more broadly: With template switching, about one barcoded beta molecule was captured per two T cells.

Overall study findings and caveats: Both higher diversity and more naive CD4+ cells marked long-lived donors when set against aged donors. It was not possible, with unsorted PBMCs, to conclusively compare naive and antigen-experienced cells.

Sample-barcoded 5' priming and a J-beta primer mix drove a second PCR of about 6 to 12 cycles. TCRdb reprocessed the 5' RACE reads via MiXCR and lists one record per CDR3 protein. The sample lists about 640,000 distinct CDR3 sequences; around 31% were seen once. This clonotype came up many times. Its antigen is not identified. Trimming removed 5 bases from V and 5 bases from J; junction bases left unmatched: 7. The CDR3 consists of 14 residues. CDR1 is SGHAT and CDR2 is FQNNGV in the germline V gene. Samples each had at least 5.5 micrograms of total RNA extracted. The chain couples TRBV11-2 to TRBJ2-7, with 9 nucleotides matching TRBD1. Sequencing input: blood. The sequence derives from an elderly woman in good health. The CDR3 region has the DNA TGTGCCAGCAGCGTGTCCGGGACAGGGAACGAGCAGTACTTC. This gives the protein CASSVSGTGNEQYF.